These T cell receptor beta chains were read from a single sample in a study of CD4 T cells in relation to SARS-CoV-2 and coronaviruses. Clones were read by immunoSEQ multiplex PCR, and TCRdb kept only the in-frame ones, dropping some. In the table there are 20,000 to 25,000 clones, 78% of which are singletons. Antigens of these TCRs are unknown. What was sequenced was CD4+ T cells from PBMCs, cultured in vitro. Every receptor here comes from a human donor in good health. CDR3s include the opening cysteine and the closing phenylalanine or tryptophan. D genes are given only for firm matches. For some rows the clone size is stated as once, few or many, or as a class when expanded; others skip it.

size	V	J	D	DNA	CDR3
-	TRBV30	TRBJ1-1	-	TGTGCCTGGAGTACTGGGTTGAACACTGAAGCTTTCTTT	CAWSTGLNTEAFF
-	TRBV13	TRBJ1-1	-	TGTGCCAGCAGCTTAGTCCACGTCAGAGCTTTCTTT	CASSLVHVRAFF
once	TRBV24-1	TRBJ2-1	TRBD1	TGTGCCAGTGGGACAGGGCGAACCAATGAGCAGTTCTTC	CASGTGRTNEQFF
-	TRBV19	TRBJ2-5	-	TGTGCCAGTAGTATTTCGAAGACTCGGGAGACCCAGTACTTC	CASSISKTRETQYF
-	TRBV3-1/TRBV3-2	TRBJ1-3	-	TGTGCCAGCAGCCCTCGAAAGGGCGTCTCTGGAAACACCATATATTTT	CASSPRKGVSGNTIYF
-	TRBV20-1	TRBJ2-1	TRBD2	TGCAGTGCTAGTACGACTAGCGGCAACAATGAGCAGTTCTTC	CSASTTSGNNEQFF
-	TRBV19	TRBJ2-3	-	TGTGCCAGTAGTATCGGAGTCACAGATACGCAGTATTTT	CASSIGVTDTQYF
-	TRBV6-5	TRBJ2-5	-	TGTGCCAGCCTTATAGGAACAACAGGAAAAGAGACCCAGTACTTC	CASLIGTTGKETQYF
-	TRBV3-1/TRBV3-2	TRBJ2-7	-	TGTGCCAGCAGCGAAACAGGTGAGGAGCAGTACTTC	CASSETGEEQYF
-	TRBV27	TRBJ2-7	-	TGTGCCAGCAGTTCGGGCACCTCCTACGAGCAGTACTTC	CASSSGTSYEQYF
-	TRBV9	TRBJ1-2	-	TGTGCCACCGGAGGACCCTATGGCTACACCTTC	CATGGPYGYTF
-	TRBV2	TRBJ2-1	TRBD2	TGTGCCAGCAAAGCGGGAGACTTCTCCTACAATGAGCAGTTCTTC	CASKAGDFSYNEQFF
few	TRBV4-1	TRBJ2-7	-	TGCGCCAGCAGCCTCGGGACAATGGGGCGGCACTACGAGCAGTACTTC	CASSLGTMGRHYEQYF
-	TRBV18	TRBJ2-1	-	TGTGCCAGCTCACCACCAGGGCAGCGGGTGGCCCTCAATGAGCAGTTCTTC	CASSPPGQRVALNEQFF
-	TRBV19	TRBJ1-5	TRBD1	TGTGCCAGTAGTGATAGGGGACAGAGTAGCGGTCAGCCCCAGCATTTT	CASSDRGQSSGQPQHF
-	TRBV19	TRBJ2-7	TRBD1	TGTGCCAGTAGTATAGTCCAGGGGGCTCGCCACGAGCAGTACTTC	CASSIVQGARHEQYF
few	TRBV7-9	TRBJ1-1	-	TGTGCCAGCAGCCGGAACAGGAACACTGAAGCTTTCTTT	CASSRNRNTEAFF
-	TRBV19	TRBJ2-2	TRBD2	TGTGCCAGTTGGACTAGCGGGAACACCGGGGAGCTGTTTTTT	CASWTSGNTGELFF
-	TRBV15	TRBJ2-1	-	TGTGCCACCAGCAGAGGTTCCTACAATGAGCAGTTCTTC	CATSRGSYNEQFF
-	TRBV18	TRBJ2-1	-	TGTGCCAGCTCACCCGGACAGCCAACCGCCAATGAGCAGTTCTTC	CASSPGQPTANEQFF
-	TRBV7-8	TRBJ2-7	TRBD1	TGTGCCAGCAGCGCCGGGACAGGAACCTACGAGCAGTACTTC	CASSAGTGTYEQYF
-	TRBV12-3/TRBV12-4	TRBJ2-4	-	TGTGCCAGCAGTTTCGTCGGGAACATTCAGTACTTC	CASSFVGNIQYF
once	TRBV6-2/TRBV6-3	TRBJ1-3	-	TGTGCCAGCAGTTACCAGGGGCCCGGAAACACCATATATTTT	CASSYQGPGNTIYF
once	TRBV6-5	TRBJ2-7	-	TGTGCCAGCAGGAGCCCCTACGAGCAGTACTTC	CASRSPYEQYF
-	TRBV27	TRBJ2-3	-	TGTGCCAGCAGTTTAAGATGGAGGGCGTCTCCAGATACGCAGTATTTT	CASSLRWRASPDTQYF
-	TRBV5-6	TRBJ1-6	-	TGTGCCAGCAGCTCGGTGGGGACGGTTAATTCACCCCTCCACTTT	CASSSVGTVNSPLHF
-	TRBV19	TRBJ1-5	-	TGTGCCAGTACCTCCGGACAAATTTCCAATCAGCCCCAGCATTTT	CASTSGQISNQPQHF
-	TRBV25-1	TRBJ1-4	TRBD1	TGTGCCAGCAGATACAGGGGAGGGGAAAAACTGTTTTTT	CASRYRGGEKLFF
-	TRBV5-6	TRBJ2-1	-	TGTGCCAGCAGCTTGGTTGGGCCCTCCTACAATGAGCAGTTCTTC	CASSLVGPSYNEQFF
-	TRBV6-5	TRBJ2-7	-	TGTGCCAGCAGTCGTTCTGGACTCGCGCCCTACGAGCAGTACTTC	CASSRSGLAPYEQYF
once	TRBV25-1	TRBJ2-1	TRBD2	TGTGCCAGCCGGGGGGGAAATGAGCAGTTCTTC	CASRGGNEQFF
once	TRBV29-1	TRBJ1-1	-	TGCAGCGTTGGTTTGGGGAGTACTGAAGCTTTCTTT	CSVGLGSTEAFF
-	TRBV5-1	TRBJ2-7	TRBD1	TGCGCCAGCAGCTTGGCTGGGACAGGGGACTACGAGCAGTACTTC	CASSLAGTGDYEQYF
-	TRBV7-9	TRBJ1-2	-	TGTGCCAGCAGCTTCCTTTCAGGGCTGGCTAGTTCTGGCTACACCTTC	CASSFLSGLASSGYTF
once	TRBV28	TRBJ1-2	-	TGTGCCAGCAGTTTATTAGCAGGGCTCTATGGCTACACCTTC	CASSLLAGLYGYTF
once	TRBV6-5	TRBJ2-3	-	TGTGCCAGCAGTTACGGGAGGGGGACAGATACGCAGTATTTT	CASSYGRGTDTQYF
-	TRBV6-2/TRBV6-3	TRBJ2-3	TRBD2	TGTGCCAGCAGTTACTCCTCAGGACTAGCGGGAGGCGTCTCTAGCACAGATACGCAGTATTTT	CASSYSSGLAGGVSSTDTQYF
-	TRBV30	TRBJ2-7	-	TGTGCCTGGGCCCTCGACTACGAGCAGTACTTC	CAWALDYEQYF
-	TRBV27	TRBJ1-4	-	TGTGCCAGCCACCTAAACCGCGGGCCGAATGAAAAACTGTTTTTT	CASHLNRGPNEKLFF
once	TRBV19	TRBJ1-5	-	TGTGCCAGTAAGGGCCAGTTTAATAGCAATCAGCCCCAGCATTTT	CASKGQFNSNQPQHF
-	TRBV12-3/TRBV12-4	TRBJ2-2	-	TGTGCCAGCAAGGGGGGGACCGGGGAGCTGTTTTTT	CASKGGTGELFF
-	TRBV12-3/TRBV12-4	TRBJ2-1	-	TGTGCCAGCAGTTTAGGGCTCGACAATGAGCAGTTCTTC	CASSLGLDNEQFF
once	TRBV27	TRBJ1-6	-	TGTGCCAGCAGTTTAACCGGGCCAATCAATTCACCCCTCCACTTT	CASSLTGPINSPLHF
-	TRBV6-5	TRBJ2-7	TRBD1	TGTGCCAGCAGTACCGGACAGGGGGTCCCCTACGAGCAGTACTTC	CASSTGQGVPYEQYF